This T cell receptor beta chain was sequenced during a study of Ad26.COV2.S vaccination and SARS-CoV-2 variants. Noted treatment: roughly 19 received Ad26.COV2.S at low or high dose, single or two shots; about 5 received placebo; per-sample allocation not given. At day 63 after the first vaccine or placebo injection, samples were drawn. The table came from immunoSEQ multiplex PCR; TCRdb's copy has only in-frame clones and leaves some out. The data contain fewer than 400,000 clones, around 83% of them seen just once; the ten biggest clones take up around 2%. Trimming took off 0 bases at V and 1 base at J, with 15 bases between the two ends. The CDR3 has 17 amino acids. In germline, CDR1 is LNHNV, CDR2 YYDKDF (reference sequence).

The sequence came from a person aged 18 to 59 who received the Ad26.COV2.S COVID-19 vaccine or a placebo. Material: peripheral blood, obtained in a trial of Ad26.COV2.S vaccine versus placebo. The V call is TRBV15, the J call TRBJ2-5, with D uncertain. The CDR3 region has the DNA TGTGCCACCAGCAGAGAAACGGCGAGTGATATCCAAGAGACCCAGTACTTC. This translates into CATSRETASDIQETQYF.